The 30 T cell receptor beta chains listed next were all sequenced from one sample in a study of T cell responses to AZD1222 COVID-19 vaccine. Sequencing used immunoSEQ multiplex PCR; TCRdb keeps in-frame clones, though not all of them. The sample has 95,000 to 150,000 clones, 90% seen once. The source material was peripheral blood, sampled 28 days after the second dose of the MenACWY control vaccine. The receptors derive from an adult who received the MenACWY meningococcal vaccine as a control.

The V and J genes are TRBV2 and TRBJ2-2, with D perhaps matching TRBD2 (6 bases). Germline CDR1 SNHLY, CDR2 FYNNEI. CDR3 length: 15 amino acids. Trimming left V 8 bases short and J 4 bases short, with 17 bases between. DNA of the CDR3: TGTGCCAGCGGTAGGGCTAGCGAGAGCACCGGGGAGCTGTTTTTT. This gives the protein CASGRASESTGELFF.

V and J are TRBV6-5 and TRBJ2-1; tentatively, D is TRBD1 (5 bases). V lost 2 bases to trimming and J lost 0 bases, with 5 bases between them. The length of the CDR3 is 14 residues. Germline V gene lookup returns CDR1 MNHEY and CDR2 SVGAGI. CDR3 sequence (DNA): TGTGCCAGCAGTTACAGGGGCTCCTACAATGAGCAGTTCTTC. Amino acids: CASSYRGSYNEQFF.

The rearrangement links TRBV6-5 to TRBJ2-2; no clear D. Trimming pared 10 bases from V and 0 bases from J, leaving 9 bases between. This CDR3 has 13 amino acids. CDR1 and CDR2 (germline): MNHEY, SVGAGI. The CDR3 spells CATLVTNTGELFF. CDR3 DNA sequence: TGTGCCACCCTCGTGACGAACACCGGGGAGCTGTTTTTT.

The chain recombines TRBV4-3 with TRBJ1-2, with D tentatively TRBD1 (6 bases). CDR1 is LGHNA, CDR2 YSLEER, per germline. Deletions cut 0 bases from V and 2 bases from J, with 7 bases between. This CDR3 contains 14 residues. CDR3 protein: CASSQDQGNYGYTF. The CDR3 nucleotides are TGCGCCAGCAGCCAAGACCAGGGGAACTATGGCTACACCTTC.

V usage is TRBV29-1 and J usage is TRBJ1-2, with D possibly matching TRBD1 (6 bases). The CDR3 is made up of 13 amino acids. The V end lost 6 bases, the J end lost 0 bases, and 11 bases lay between the germline ends. Germline V gene sequence: CDR1 SQVTM, CDR2 ANQGSEA. The CDR3 spells CSVQGEANYGYTF. The CDR3 region has the DNA TGCAGCGTACAGGGTGAGGCTAACTATGGCTACACCTTC.

This clone was found many times. Here the CDR3 reads CATSAPPNSGYNEQFF. The CDR3 bases are TGTGCCACCAGTGCCCCCCCGAATAGCGGTTACAATGAGCAGTTCTTC. This chain uses TRBV24-1 with TRBJ2-1, with a weak D call TRBD2 (6 bases). Germline CDR1 is KGHDR and CDR2 is SFDVKD. The V gene lost 5 bases and the J gene lost 4 bases, with 17 bases spanning the gap. CDR3 length: 16 amino acids.

The chain has TRBV27 and TRBJ2-2, with TRBD1 identical over 7 bases. Germline V gene data show CDR1 as MNHEY and CDR2 as SMNVEV (reference sequence). This CDR3 is built from 15 residues. With 6 bases clipped from V and 4 bases from J, the junction kept 8 bases outside the gene matches. Written as DNA, the CDR3 is TGTGCCAGCAGCAGTACAGGGGTTGGCACCGGGGAGCTGTTTTTT. The encoded protein is CASSSTGVGTGELFF.

V gene TRBV4-1 combines with J gene TRBJ2-1; 11 nucleotides agree with TRBD2. This CDR3 comprises 14 residues. Germline V gives CDR1 MGHRA, CDR2 YSYEKL. After removal of 0 bases from V and 9 bases from J, the junction contained 1 base not matched to a gene. CDR3 bases: TGCGCCAGCAGCCAAGACACTAGCGGGGGTGAGCAGTTCTTC. Translated: CASSQDTSGGEQFF.

CDR3 in amino acids: CASSESAAGSEAFF. The CDR3, as DNA: TGTGCCAGCAGTGAATCTGCAGCCGGCTCTGAAGCTTTCTTT. The genes are TRBV2 and TRBJ1-1; D not certain. Trimming pared 2 bases from V and 6 bases from J, leaving 13 bases between. The germline V gene has CDR1 SNHLY and CDR2 FYNNEI. The CDR3 totals 14 residues.

The rearrangement links TRBV28 to TRBJ2-5; D perhaps matches TRBD1 (6 bases). V lost 5 bases and J 4 bases, leaving 23 bases between the germline ends. The CDR3 runs 17 residues. Germline CDR1 reads MDHEN; CDR2 reads SYDVKM. The CDR3 sequence: CASSRQSGTLKRETQYF. CDR3 DNA: TGTGCCAGCAGTCGACAAAGTGGGACACTAAAACGAGAGACCCAGTACTTC.

The V call is TRBV6-2 or TRBV6-3, the J call TRBJ2-3; 7 bases fit TRBD1. V shed 4 bases, J shed 2 bases, and the junction held 9 bases outside the gene matches. The CDR3 runs to 16 residues. CDR1 is MNHEY, CDR2 SVGEGT, per germline. In DNA form, the CDR3 reads TGTGCCAGCAGTTCCCCGGGACAGCACACCACAGATACGCAGTATTTT. This codes for CASSSPGQHTTDTQYF.

This clone was detected once. The chain couples TRBV30 to TRBJ2-4; D possibly corresponds to TRBD1 (5 bases). Germline values: CDR1 GTSNPN, CDR2 SVGIG (reference sequence). The V end was cut by 1 base, the J end by 7 bases, with 14 bases between. CDR3 size: 14 residues. CDR3 in amino acids: CAWSGSGQGNIQYF. The CDR3 nucleotides read TGTGCCTGGAGTGGGTCGGGTCAGGGCAACATTCAGTACTTC.

The chain couples TRBV10-3 to TRBJ2-3; maybe TRBD2 (6 bases). V shed 0 bases and J shed 4 bases, with 11 bases lying between them. The CDR3 totals 15 residues. Germline V gene sequence: CDR1 ENHRY, CDR2 SYGVKD. The CDR3 region has the DNA TGTGCCATCAGTGAGTCGTTCGGGAGTTCAGATACGCAGTATTTT. This sequence encodes CAISESFGSSDTQYF.

This sequence joins TRBV11-3 and TRBJ2-3; no definite D call. V lost 4 bases, J lost 6 bases, and 5 bases lay in between. Germline V lookup: CDR1 SGHNT, CDR2 YENEEA. The CDR3 consists of 11 residues. Written as DNA, the CDR3 is TGTGCCAGCAGCTCTGGCGATACGCAGTATTTT. The encoded protein is CASSSGDTQYF.

This chain joins TRBV6-5 and TRBJ1-5; D is perhaps TRBD1 (6 bases). The ends were cut back, 6 bases at V and 3 bases at J, with 15 bases in the middle. CDR1 and CDR2 from the germline V gene are MNHEY and SVGAGI. The CDR3 totals 15 residues. The CDR3 protein is CASRQVAGDNQPQHF. The CDR3 coding sequence is TGTGCCAGCAGGCAAGTGGCAGGGGACAATCAGCCCCAGCATTTT.

J is TRBJ2-7 and V is TRBV2; the match to TRBD1 covers 8 bases. CDR1 and CDR2 from the germline V gene are SNHLY and FYNNEI. This CDR3 comprises 14 residues. The V and J ends lost 6 bases and 3 bases, in that order; junction bases with no gene match: 7. The CDR3 sequence: CASRRTGHDYEQYF. The CDR3 nucleotides are TGTGCCAGCAGGAGGACAGGGCATGACTACGAGCAGTACTTC. The entire variable domain, with the rest obtained from reference TRBV2 and TRBJ2-7, is as follows: EPEVTQTPSHQVTQMGQEVILRCVPISNHLYFYWYRQILGQKVEFLVSFYNNEISEKSEIFDDQFSVERPDGSNFTLKIRSTKLEDSAMYFCASRRTGHDYEQYFGPGTRLTVT.

This rearrangement joins TRBV6-1 to TRBJ1-6; D unclear. CDR3 size: 15 residues. Trimming took 1 base from V and 1 from J, leaving 5 bases between them. Germline V CDR1 and CDR2: MNHNS, SASEGT. The CDR3 loop reads CASSEEGSYNSPLHF. CDR3 in DNA: TGTGCCAGCAGTGAAGAGGGTTCCTATAATTCACCCCTCCACTTT.

This chain links TRBV18 with TRBJ1-1, with D maybe TRBD1 (5 bases). Germline V lookup: CDR1 KGHSH, CDR2 LQKENI. This CDR3 contains 14 residues. V was trimmed by 3 bases and J by 8 bases, leaving 16 bases between them. The CDR3 is CASSPNGGFREAFF. The CDR3 bases are TGTGCCAGCTCACCTAATGGGGGTTTTAGGGAAGCTTTCTTT.

The chain links TRBV6-2 or TRBV6-3 to TRBJ1-1, with a possible D match to TRBD1 (5 bases). Per germline, CDR1 MNHEY and CDR2 SVGEGT. Trimming cost V 4 bases and J 0 bases, with 6 bases left between them. The CDR3 extends over 13 amino acids. CDR3 nucleotides: TGTGCCAGCAGTTTGACAGTGAACACTGAAGCTTTCTTT. Protein sequence: CASSLTVNTEAFF.

The V and J genes are TRBV7-6 and TRBJ1-5; 7 bases line up with TRBD1. The CDR3 is made up of 17 amino acids. The germline CDR1 and CDR2 sequences are SGHVS and FNYEAQ. The J segment lost 0 bases and the V segment lost 5 bases, leaving 10 bases of the junction unmatched. This CDR3 reads CASSPLPGTDSNQPQHF. In DNA, the CDR3 is TGTGCCAGCAGCCCCTTACCCGGGACAGATAGCAATCAGCCCCAGCATTTT.

The chain uses TRBV11-1 and TRBJ1-1; TRBD1 matches at 8 bases. The CDR3 sequence is 13 residues long. The germline V gene encodes CDR1 SGHAT and CDR2 FQDESV (reference sequence). J gave up 5 bases and V 5 bases, and 4 bases lay outside the gene matches. This chain's CDR3 is CASSPDRATEAFF. The CDR3 nucleotides read TGTGCCAGCAGCCCGGACAGGGCAACTGAAGCTTTCTTT.

V usage is TRBV25-1 and J usage is TRBJ1-2; TRBD1 matches at 7 bases. The CDR3 spans 13 residues. Germline V gives CDR1 MGHDK, CDR2 SYGVNS. The V and J ends lost 3 bases and 7 bases, in that order; junction bases with no gene match: 5. The CDR3 protein is CASSERDSTGYTF. CDR3 nucleotide sequence: TGTGCCAGCAGTGAGCGGGACAGCACTGGCTACACCTTC.

This sequence joins TRBV6-5 and TRBJ1-1, with 7 bases lining up with TRBD1. V was clipped by 6 bases and J by 3 bases; unmatched bases: 7. From germline, CDR1 is MNHEY and CDR2 SVGAGI. The CDR3 is 14 residues long. CDR3 sequence reads: CASRQGQRDTEAFF. The CDR3 DNA follows: TGTGCCAGCAGACAGGGACAGAGGGACACTGAAGCTTTCTTT.

The rearrangement joins TRBV19 to TRBJ2-5; 12 nucleotides line up with TRBD2. This CDR3 contains 18 residues. Germline CDR1 and CDR2: LNHDA and SQIVND (reference sequence). Losses at the gene ends were 3 bases for V and 0 bases for J; bases not matched to a gene: 8. As DNA, the CDR3 is TGTGCCAGTAGTATTTCGTCTAGCGGGAGGGGTGACCAAGAGACCCAGTACTTC. Translating gives CASSISSSGRGDQETQYF.

The rearrangement joins TRBV6-4 to TRBJ2-7; 7 bases align to TRBD2. Trimming cost V 3 bases and J 5 bases; bases outside gene matches: 16. The CDR3 extends over 17 amino acids. Per germline, CDR1 MRHNA and CDR2 SNTAGT. The CDR3 sequence is CASSEVLAAGASDEQYF. In nucleotides, the CDR3 is TGTGCCAGCAGTGAAGTTTTAGCGGCGGGAGCAAGTGACGAGCAGTACTTC.

The chain joins TRBV20-1 to TRBJ2-1; D is ambiguous. V gave up 0 bases and J gave up 4 bases, with 1 base separating them. Germline V gene lookup returns CDR1 DFQATT and CDR2 SNEGSKA (reference sequence). The CDR3 has 11 residues. The CDR3, as DNA: TGCAGTGCTAGAGAGTACAATGAGCAGTTCTTC. This sequence encodes CSAREYNEQFF.

The rearrangement joins TRBV6-2 or TRBV6-3 to TRBJ1-1; maybe TRBD1 (5 bases). This CDR3 is built from 16 residues. The germline CDR1 and CDR2 sequences are MNHEY and SVGEGT. Trimming took 6 bases from V and 7 from J, leaving 24 bases between them. The CDR3 sequence is CASSPRGKLPRNEAFF. The CDR3 region has the DNA TGTGCCAGCAGCCCACGGGGGAAGTTGCCGAGAAATGAAGCTTTCTTT.

This chain uses TRBV18 with TRBJ1-3, with D possibly matching TRBD1 (6 bases). The CDR3 sequence is 17 residues long. Trimming left V 3 bases short and J 0 bases short, with 15 bases between. The germline CDR1 and CDR2 sequences are KGHSH and LQKENI. The CDR3 bases are TGTGCCAGCTCACCGCAAGTAACAGGGTACTCTGGAAACACCATATATTTT. Amino acid sequence: CASSPQVTGYSGNTIYF.

This chain links TRBV19 with TRBJ2-5; 7 bases are a match to TRBD1. The length of the CDR3 is 15 residues. Germline CDR1 LNHDA, CDR2 SQIVND (reference sequence). J lost 5 bases, V lost 4 bases, and 10 bases had no gene match. The CDR3 loop reads CASSRNQGGKETQYF. Written as DNA, the CDR3 is TGTGCCAGTAGTAGGAATCAAGGGGGCAAGGAGACCCAGTACTTC.

This sequence joins TRBV5-8 and TRBJ2-5; 8 nucleotides agree with TRBD2. Germline CDR1 reads SGHTS; CDR2 reads YDEGEE. V shed 0 bases, J shed 1 base, and the junction held 5 bases outside the gene matches. The CDR3 totals 16 residues. CDR3 DNA sequence: TGTGCCAGCAGCTTGGGGCGGGGGGCCTCCCAAGAGACCCAGTACTTC. It is translated as CASSLGRGASQETQYF.